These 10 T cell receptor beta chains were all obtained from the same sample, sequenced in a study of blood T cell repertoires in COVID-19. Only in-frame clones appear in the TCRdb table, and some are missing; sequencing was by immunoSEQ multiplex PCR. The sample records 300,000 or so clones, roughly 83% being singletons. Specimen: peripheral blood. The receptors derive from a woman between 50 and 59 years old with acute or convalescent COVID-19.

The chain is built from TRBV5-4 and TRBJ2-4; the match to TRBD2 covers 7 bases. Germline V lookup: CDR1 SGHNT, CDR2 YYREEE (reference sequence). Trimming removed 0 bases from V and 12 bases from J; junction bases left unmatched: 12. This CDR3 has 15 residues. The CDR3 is CASSLASAGDANQYF. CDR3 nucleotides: TGTGCCAGCAGCTTGGCCTCCGCGGGAGACGCCAATCAGTACTTC.

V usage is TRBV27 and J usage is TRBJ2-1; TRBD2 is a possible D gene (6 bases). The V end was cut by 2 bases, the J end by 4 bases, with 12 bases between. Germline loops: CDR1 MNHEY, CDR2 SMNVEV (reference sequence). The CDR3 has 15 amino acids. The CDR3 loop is CASSLRGGIYNEQFF. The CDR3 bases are TGTGCCAGCAGTTTACGGGGCGGGATTTACAATGAGCAGTTCTTC.

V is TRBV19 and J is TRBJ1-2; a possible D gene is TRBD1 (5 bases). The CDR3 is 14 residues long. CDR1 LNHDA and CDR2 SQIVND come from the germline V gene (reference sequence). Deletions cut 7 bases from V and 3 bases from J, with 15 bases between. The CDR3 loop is CASNHPGTDYGYTF. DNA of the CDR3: TGTGCCAGTAATCACCCCGGGACTGACTATGGCTACACCTTC.

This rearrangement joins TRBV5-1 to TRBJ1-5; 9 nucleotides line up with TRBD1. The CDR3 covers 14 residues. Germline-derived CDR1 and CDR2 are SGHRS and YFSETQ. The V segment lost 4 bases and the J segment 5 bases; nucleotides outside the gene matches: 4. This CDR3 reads CASSPDRGDQPQHF. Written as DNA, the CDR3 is TGCGCCAGCAGCCCGGACAGGGGCGATCAGCCCCAGCATTTT.

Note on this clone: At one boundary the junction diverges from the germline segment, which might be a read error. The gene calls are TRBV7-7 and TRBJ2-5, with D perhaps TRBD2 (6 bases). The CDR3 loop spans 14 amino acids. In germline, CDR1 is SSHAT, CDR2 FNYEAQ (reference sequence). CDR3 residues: CASSLAAHQETQYF. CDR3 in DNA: TGTGCTAGCAGCTTAGCGGCCCACCAAGAGACCCAGTACTTC.

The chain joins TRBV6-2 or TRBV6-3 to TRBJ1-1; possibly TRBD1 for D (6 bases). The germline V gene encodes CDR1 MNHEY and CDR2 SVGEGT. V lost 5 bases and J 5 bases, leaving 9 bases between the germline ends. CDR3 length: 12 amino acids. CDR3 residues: CASSHRATEAFF. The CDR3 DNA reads TGTGCCAGCAGTCACAGGGCAACTGAAGCTTTCTTT.

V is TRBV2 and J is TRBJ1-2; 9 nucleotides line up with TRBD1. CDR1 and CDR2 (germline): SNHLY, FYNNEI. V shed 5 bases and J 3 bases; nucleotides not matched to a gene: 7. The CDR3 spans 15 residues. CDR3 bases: TGTGCCAGCAGTCAGGACAGGGGCCGTGACTATGGCTACACCTTC. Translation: CASSQDRGRDYGYTF.

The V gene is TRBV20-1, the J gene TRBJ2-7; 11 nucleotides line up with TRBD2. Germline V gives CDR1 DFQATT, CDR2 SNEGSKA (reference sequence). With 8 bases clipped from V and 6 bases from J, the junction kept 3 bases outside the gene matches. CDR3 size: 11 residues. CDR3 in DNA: TGCAGTCGGACTAGCGGGCGCGAGCAGTACTTC. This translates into CSRTSGREQYF.

CDR3 amino acids: CASSLGHSYEQYF. CDR3 sequence (DNA): TGTGCCAGCAGCTTAGGACACTCCTACGAGCAGTACTTC. V gene TRBV5-4 combines with J gene TRBJ2-7, with D perhaps TRBD1 (5 bases). The ends were cut back, 2 bases at V and 0 bases at J, with 6 bases in the middle. CDR3 length equals 13 residues. Per the germline V gene, CDR1 is SGHNT and CDR2 is YYREEE (reference sequence). The whole variable domain, filled in from reference TRBV5-4 and TRBJ2-7, reads ETGVTQSPTHLIKTRGQQVTLRCSSQSGHNTVSWYQQALGQGPQFIFQYYREEENGRGNFPPRFSGLQFPNYSSELNVNALELDDSALYLCASSLGHSYEQYFGPGTRLTVT.

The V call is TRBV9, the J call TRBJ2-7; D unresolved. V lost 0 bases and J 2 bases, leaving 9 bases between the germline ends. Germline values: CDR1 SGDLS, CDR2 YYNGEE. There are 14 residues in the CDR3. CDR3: CASSVVPGTYEQYF. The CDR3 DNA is TGTGCCAGCAGCGTAGTCCCGGGTACCTACGAGCAGTACTTC.